Shown below are 8 T cell receptor beta chains from a single sample sequenced in a study of CD8 T cells in ankylosing spondylitis. One entry per CDR3 protein results from TCRdb running MiXCR on the 5' RACE reads. Among approximately 250,000 distinct CDR3 sequences listed, more than 20% were seen once. Material: blood, either unsorted or a sorted T cell fraction (not recorded which). These receptor sequences come from a male donor with ankylosing spondylitis or in good health (not recorded which).

The chain is built from TRBV20-1 and TRBJ2-7; 10 nucleotides agree with TRBD1. Germline V gene lookup returns CDR1 DFQATT and CDR2 SNEGSKA (reference sequence). This CDR3 contains 15 residues. V was pared by 0 bases and J by 5 bases, with 7 bases of the junction left unmatched. The CDR3 protein is CSARDPLTGGDEQYF. In DNA, the CDR3 is TGCAGTGCTAGAGACCCTCTGACAGGGGGCGACGAGCAGTACTTC.

This chain uses TRBV30 with TRBJ1-1; no definite D call. V lost 5 bases, J lost 4 bases, and 8 bases lay in between. The CDR3 sequence is 11 residues long. Germline CDR1 GTSNPN, CDR2 SVGIG (reference sequence). The CDR3 DNA reads as TGTGCCTGGGCGCAGCGCACTGAAGCTTTCTTT. Its translation: CAWAQRTEAFF. Looking up the rest from reference TRBV30 and TRBJ1-1 gives the full variable domain: SQTIHQWPATLVQPVGSPLSLECTVEGTSNPNLYWYRQAAGRGLQLLFYSVGIGQISSEVPQNLSASRPQDRQFILSSKKLLLSDSGFYLCAWAQRTEAFFGQGTRLTVV.

This clonotype showed up many times. The chain employs TRBV20-1 and TRBJ1-1; tentatively, D is TRBD1 (5 bases). From germline, CDR1 is DFQATT and CDR2 SNEGSKA (reference sequence). CDR3 length: 13 residues. Trimming left V 3 bases short and J 8 bases short, with 16 bases between. The CDR3 DNA reads TGCAGTGCTAGCGACACAGGACCCCGGGAAGCTTTCTTT. Amino acids: CSASDTGPREAFF.

V usage is TRBV10-1 and J usage is TRBJ2-3; D is possibly TRBD1 or TRBD2 (5 bases each). The V gene's germline CDR1 is WNHNN and CDR2 SYGVQD (reference sequence). Trimming left V 0 bases short and J 1 base short, with 8 bases between. This CDR3 region has 15 residues. The CDR3 loop reads CASSESRGGTDTQYF. CDR3 DNA: TGCGCCAGCAGTGAGTCGAGGGGAGGCACAGATACGCAGTATTTT.

This clonotype was recorded at least ten times. This chain joins TRBV9 and TRBJ2-1; TRBD2 might be the D (5 bases). Germline V gene sequence: CDR1 SGDLS, CDR2 YYNGEE. V was clipped by 2 bases and J by 5 bases, with 8 bases between them. The CDR3 runs 13 residues. The DNA of the CDR3 is TGTGCCAGCAGCGTCACCGGGGACAATGAGCAGTTCTTC. This sequence encodes CASSVTGDNEQFF.

The chain links TRBV2 to TRBJ1-4, with D possibly being TRBD1 (5 bases). Trimming took 3 bases from V and 6 from J, leaving 11 bases between them. CDR3 length: 14 amino acids. Per the germline V gene, CDR1 is SNHLY and CDR2 is FYNNEI. CDR3 nucleotide sequence: TGTGCCAGCAGTGATGGGCAGGGAGATGAAAAACTGTTTTTT. Protein product: CASSDGQGDEKLFF.

This clonotype was observed at least ten times. The rearrangement uses TRBV12-3 or TRBV12-4 and TRBJ1-2; TRBD1 matches at 9 bases. The CDR3 loop spans 16 amino acids. The V and J ends lost 0 bases and 4 bases, in that order; junction bases with no gene match: 6. The CDR3 bases are TGTGCCAGCAGTTTAGCGACGGGACAGGGAGGCTATGGCTACACCTTC. Protein product: CASSLATGQGGYGYTF.

Ten or more counts support this clonotype. The CDR3 DNA follows: TGCAGTGCCAATCCCGGGACTAGCGGGGTGTACGAGCAGTACTTC. Translation: CSANPGTSGVYEQYF. The chain couples TRBV20-1 to TRBJ2-7; the match to TRBD2 covers 13 bases. Germline V gene sequence: CDR1 DFQATT, CDR2 SNEGSKA (reference sequence). The CDR3 consists of 15 residues. J lost 4 bases, V lost 6 bases, and 9 bases had no gene match.